This TCR beta chain emerged from a study of T cells in localized non-small cell lung cancer. Study outcomes and limitations: Researchers found a median around 59 of the top 100 tumor clones in adjacent lung.

The junction had 8 bases not matched to a gene; V was cut back by 2 bases and J by 9 bases. Per the germline V gene, CDR1 is MDHEN and CDR2 is SYDVKM. The length of the CDR3 is 15 residues. The protocol was immunoSEQ multiplex PCR, while the TCRdb copy is restricted to in-frame clones and leaves out a portion. The sample consists of around 30,000 clones, roughly 90% of them appearing once. Of note for this clone: What it binds is unknown.

Sequencing was performed on peripheral blood, taken before any cancer treatment. V is TRBV28 and J is TRBJ2-1; 9 bases are a match to TRBD2. The receptor was isolated from a female donor over 55 with stage I lung adenocarcinoma. CDR3 loop: CASSLLASGKGEQFF. The CDR3 region has the DNA TGTGCCAGCAGTTTACTCGCTAGCGGGAAAGGTGAGCAGTTCTTC.